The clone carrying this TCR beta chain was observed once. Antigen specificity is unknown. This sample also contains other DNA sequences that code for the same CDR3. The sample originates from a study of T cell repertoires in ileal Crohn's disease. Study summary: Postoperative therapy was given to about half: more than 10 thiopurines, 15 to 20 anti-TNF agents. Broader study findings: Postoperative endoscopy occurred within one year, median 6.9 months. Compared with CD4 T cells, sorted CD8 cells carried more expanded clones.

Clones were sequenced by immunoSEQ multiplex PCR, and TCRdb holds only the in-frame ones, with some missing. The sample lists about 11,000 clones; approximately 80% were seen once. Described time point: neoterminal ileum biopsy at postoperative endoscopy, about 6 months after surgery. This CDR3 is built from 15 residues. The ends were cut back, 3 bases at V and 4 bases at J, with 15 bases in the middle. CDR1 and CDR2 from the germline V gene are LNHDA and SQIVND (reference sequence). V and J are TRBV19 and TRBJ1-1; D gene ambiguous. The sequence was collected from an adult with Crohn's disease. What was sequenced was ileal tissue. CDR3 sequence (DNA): TGTGCCAGTAGTATTTCCACTCTCCCGTTCACTGAAGCTTTCTTT. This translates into CASSISTLPFTEAFF.